The 10 T cell receptor beta chains below all came from one sample that was sequenced in a study of beta chain features in type 1 diabetes. Their antigen targets remain unknown. Sequenced material consisted of expressed TCRB transcripts (all of the isolated RNA was reverse transcribed). The protocol was immunoSEQ multiplex PCR, while the TCRdb copy is restricted to in-frame clones and leaves out a portion. The profile covers 95,000 to 150,000 clones, with about 16% appearing a single time and about 2.1% taken by the ten largest. General study findings and limits: Among patients with Type 1 diabetes, TCRB CDR3s were moderately but significantly shorter in every one of the four CD4+ subsets.

The sequencing sample was made of central memory CD4+ T cells from blood. The receptors derive from a man in his thirties or forties with type 1 diabetes.

J is TRBJ1-3 and V is TRBV7-2, with D possibly matching TRBD1 (5 bases). V was clipped by 8 bases and J by 6 bases, with 14 bases between them. In germline, CDR1 is SGHTA, CDR2 FQGNSA. The CDR3 extends over 13 amino acids. The CDR3 here is CASGGQALNTIYF. The CDR3 coding sequence is TGTGCCAGCGGCGGACAAGCCTTAAACACCATATATTTT.

The sample holds a few counts of this clone. The V and J genes are TRBV18 and TRBJ2-1; D unresolved. CDR3 length: 14 amino acids. V was shortened by 3 bases and J by 3 bases, with 9 bases between the two germline ends. Germline CDR1 reads KGHSH; CDR2 reads LQKENI. The CDR3 spells CASSPGPIYNEQFF. The DNA for the CDR3 is TGTGCCAGCTCACCGGGTCCTATCTACAATGAGCAGTTCTTC.

This clone was counted between two and nine times. The chain is built from TRBV9 and TRBJ1-4; a possible D gene is TRBD1 (6 bases). Trimming pared 4 bases from V and 6 bases from J, leaving 16 bases between. This CDR3 is 15 amino acids long. Germline loops: CDR1 SGDLS, CDR2 YYNGEE. The CDR3 loop is CASSPLTGYDEKLFF. The DNA of the CDR3 is TGTGCCAGCAGCCCGCTAACAGGGTACGATGAAAAACTGTTTTTT.

This clone has just a few counts. The chain employs TRBV11-1 and TRBJ2-3, with D unclear. The V gene's germline CDR1 is SGHAT and CDR2 FQDESV (reference sequence). V gave up 5 bases and J gave up 2 bases, with 14 bases separating them. This CDR3 is 15 amino acids long. CDR3 bases: TGTGCCAGCAGCCCGAAGGCGCGGTTCACAGATACGCAGTATTTT. It is translated as CASSPKARFTDTQYF.

This clone was detected only a few times. The chain has TRBV6-5 and TRBJ1-4, with D hard to call. V lost 8 bases to trimming and J lost 7 bases, with 5 bases between them. Germline-derived CDR1 and CDR2 are MNHEY and SVGAGI. The CDR3 has 10 residues. This CDR3 is CASWGEKLFF. The CDR3 DNA follows: TGTGCCAGCTGGGGTGAAAAACTGTTTTTT.

The sample holds a few counts of this clone. V and J are TRBV9 and TRBJ2-7; perhaps TRBD2 as D (6 bases). The germline V gene encodes CDR1 SGDLS and CDR2 YYNGEE. The CDR3 is 15 amino acids. V shed 0 bases and J shed 3 bases, with 13 bases lying between them. CDR3 nucleotides: TGTGCCAGCAGCGTAGCCCCAATGGGGGGCTACGAGCAGTACTTC. Amino acid sequence: CASSVAPMGGYEQYF.

This clone was counted only a few times. The J gene is TRBJ1-1, the V gene TRBV29-1, with D perhaps TRBD1 (5 bases). Germline V CDR1 and CDR2: SQVTM, ANQGSEA. V dropped 4 bases and J dropped 4 bases, with 22 bases sitting between them. The CDR3 contains 16 residues. The chain's CDR3 is CSVVDRARPSGTEAFF. For the CDR3, the DNA is TGCAGCGTTGTCGACAGAGCTCGGCCCTCAGGCACTGAAGCTTTCTTT.

This clone showed up just a few times. This chain joins TRBV30 and TRBJ2-1, with D uncertain. The CDR3 sequence is 14 residues long. The germline V and J ends were trimmed by 0 bases and 8 bases, with 14 bases remaining between them. The germline V gene encodes CDR1 GTSNPN and CDR2 SVGIG (reference sequence). CDR3 nucleotides: TGTGCCTGGAGTGTATACCCGAACCGCGATGAGCAGTTCTTC. The encoded protein is CAWSVYPNRDEQFF.

This clone came up a few times. The chain links TRBV7-8 to TRBJ2-5, with TRBD2 as a possible D gene (7 bases). This CDR3 has 13 amino acids. The germline CDR1 and CDR2 sequences are SGHVS and FQNEAQ. Trimming shortened V by 8 bases and J by 12 bases, and 22 bases separated the two germline ends. The CDR3 loop reads CASQLRGGREKYF. The DNA for the CDR3 is TGTGCCAGCCAGCTTAGAGGGGGGCGGGAGAAGTACTTC.

This clone has at least ten counts. Written as DNA, the CDR3 is TGTGCCAGTGCGACAGCTTCCGATACGCAGTATTTT. Translated: CASATASDTQYF. J is TRBJ2-3 and V is TRBV6-5, with D perhaps matching TRBD1 (5 bases). Germline CDR1 MNHEY, CDR2 SVGAGI. The CDR3 covers 12 residues. The ends were cut back, 9 bases at V and 6 bases at J, with 13 bases in the middle.